This T cell receptor beta chain emerged from a study of shared clonotypes between healthy human individuals. Study details: Serving as donors were a couple of women and a few men, whose ages spanned 18 to 49.

Trimming shortened V by 8 bases and J by 5 bases, and 15 bases separated the two germline ends. The germline V gene encodes CDR1 MNHEY and CDR2 SMNVEV (reference sequence). This CDR3 comprises 14 residues. TCRdb keeps only in-frame clones here, not all; method: immunoSEQ multiplex PCR. Among some 360,000 clones, less than 75% were seen once, and the ten largest hold about 10%. Material for sequencing was memory CD4+ T cells sorted from blood. Documented subset: CD45RA-negative fraction. The clonotype originates from a man under 40 in good health. The chain couples TRBV27 to TRBJ1-4; a possible D gene is TRBD1 (6 bases). The DNA for the CDR3 is TGTGCCAGCGGCTTGGACAGCCAAAATGAAAAACTGTTTTTT. Protein sequence: CASGLDSQNEKLFF.